This record concerns one TCR beta chain sequence. Its matching antigen is unknown. This CDR3 has 12 amino acids. Trimming took 3 bases from V and 4 from J, leaving 4 bases between them. Germline CDR1 SGHTA, CDR2 FQGNSA. The data were obtained in a study of cytomegalovirus exposure and HLA in healthy donors. Regarding the study as a whole: An analysis was carried out at a later point. It showed that HLA-associated TCR beta chains were more clonally expanded than equally common non-associated chains. Fewer N-insertions than the roughly 670-donor mean were reportedly shown by an Asian-associated ancestry cluster in a later analysis.

It was with 60 Vbeta and 13 Jbeta primers that the PCR ran. TCRdb keeps only in-frame clones here, not all; method: immunoSEQ multiplex PCR. The table includes about 130,000 clones, around three quarters detected once. What was sequenced was PBMCs. The TCR sequence derives from a woman aged 45-65 years in good health and CMV-seronegative. V gene TRBV7-2 combines with J gene TRBJ2-1; D remains unclear. Here the CDR3 reads CASSFSYNEQFF. The DNA for the CDR3 is TGTGCCAGCAGCTTCAGTTACAATGAGCAGTTCTTC. The whole variable domain, remainder taken from reference TRBV7-2 and TRBJ2-1, is GAGVSQSPSNKVTEKGKDVELRCDPISGHTALYWYRQSLGQGLEFLIYFQGNSAPDKSGLPSDRFSAERTGGSVSTLTIQRTQQEDSAVYLCASSFSYNEQFFGPGTRLTVL.